These T cell receptor beta chains were read from a single sample in a study of T cell responses to AZD1222 COVID-19 vaccine. TCRdb keeps only in-frame clones here, not all; method: immunoSEQ multiplex PCR. The table lists tens of thousands of clones, more than 85% of them singletons. The specimen was peripheral blood, collected on day 0 of AZD1222 vaccination. The source is an adult in good health. CDR3s include the opening cysteine and the closing phenylalanine or tryptophan. Each record gives: J gene, clone size, D gene, V gene, CDR3 protein, CDR3 DNA. D genes are given only for firm matches. Clone size is stated in some rows and not others, as once, few, many or a class when expanded.

J gene: TRBJ1-5; clone size: few; D gene: -; V gene: TRBV19; CDR3 protein: CASRADRLSNQPQHF; CDR3 DNA: TGTGCCAGTAGAGCAGACAGGCTCAGCAATCAGCCCCAGCATTTT
J gene: TRBJ2-1; clone size: -; D gene: -; V gene: TRBV5-1; CDR3 protein: CASSLVAGIYNEQFF; CDR3 DNA: TGCGCCAGCAGCTTGGTGGCAGGGATTTACAATGAGCAGTTCTTC
J gene: TRBJ2-1; clone size: -; D gene: TRBD2; V gene: TRBV19; CDR3 protein: CASISGTTNEQFF; CDR3 DNA: TGTGCCAGTATCTCTGGGACTACCAATGAGCAGTTCTTC
J gene: TRBJ1-2; clone size: -; D gene: TRBD1; V gene: TRBV25-1; CDR3 protein: CASSATERQGFDGYTF; CDR3 DNA: TGTGCCAGCAGTGCAACCGAGAGACAGGGATTTGATGGCTACACCTTC
J gene: TRBJ2-3; clone size: -; D gene: -; V gene: TRBV2; CDR3 protein: CASSAAPEGTDTQYF; CDR3 DNA: TGTGCCAGCAGTGCGGCTCCCGAGGGCACAGATACGCAGTATTTT
J gene: TRBJ2-7; clone size: -; D gene: -; V gene: TRBV6-1; CDR3 protein: CASSDRVGYEQYF; CDR3 DNA: TGTGCCAGCAGTGACAGGGTTGGCTACGAGCAGTACTTC
J gene: TRBJ1-2; clone size: few; D gene: -; V gene: TRBV5-4; CDR3 protein: CASIRLGGDGYTF; CDR3 DNA: TGTGCCAGCATTCGGTTAGGGGGGGATGGCTACACCTTC
J gene: TRBJ2-3; clone size: -; D gene: -; V gene: TRBV10-3; CDR3 protein: CAISELAMERDTQYF; CDR3 DNA: TGTGCCATCAGTGAGTTGGCGATGGAGAGAGATACGCAGTATTTT
J gene: TRBJ2-5; clone size: -; D gene: TRBD2; V gene: TRBV7-2; CDR3 protein: CAGSPGGQETQYF; CDR3 DNA: TGTGCCGGATCGCCCGGGGGGCAAGAGACCCAGTACTTC
J gene: TRBJ1-1; clone size: -; D gene: -; V gene: TRBV9; CDR3 protein: CASSVGIMNTEAFF; CDR3 DNA: TGTGCCAGCAGCGTAGGGATTATGAACACTGAAGCTTTCTTT
J gene: TRBJ1-1; clone size: -; D gene: TRBD1; V gene: TRBV6-2/TRBV6-3; CDR3 protein: CASSSEIGGVKAFF; CDR3 DNA: TGTGCCAGCAGTTCCGAGATAGGGGGCGTGAAAGCTTTCTTT
J gene: TRBJ2-1; clone size: -; D gene: -; V gene: TRBV15; CDR3 protein: CATSRDMGGRWQFF; CDR3 DNA: TGTGCCACCAGCAGAGATATGGGGGGTCGATGGCAGTTCTTC
J gene: TRBJ1-5; clone size: -; D gene: -; V gene: TRBV11-2; CDR3 protein: CASSLGIRRWYQPQHF; CDR3 DNA: TGTGCCAGCAGCTTAGGCATCCGGAGGTGGTATCAGCCCCAGCATTTT
J gene: TRBJ2-1; clone size: -; D gene: -; V gene: TRBV27; CDR3 protein: CASSLTATEQFF; CDR3 DNA: TGTGCCAGCAGTTTAACAGCGACTGAGCAGTTCTTC
J gene: TRBJ1-3; clone size: few; D gene: TRBD1; V gene: TRBV6-5; CDR3 protein: CASSYSPGGGNTIYF; CDR3 DNA: TGTGCCAGCAGTTACTCGCCAGGGGGAGGAAACACCATATATTTT
J gene: TRBJ2-6; clone size: -; D gene: TRBD2; V gene: TRBV6-5; CDR3 protein: CAGTSGDSGANVLTF; CDR3 DNA: TGTGCCGGGACTAGCGGGGACTCTGGGGCCAACGTCCTGACTTTC
J gene: TRBJ2-7; clone size: few; D gene: -; V gene: TRBV11-2; CDR3 protein: CASSVKGQTDSYEQYF; CDR3 DNA: TGTGCCAGCAGCGTAAAGGGGCAGACAGACTCCTACGAGCAGTACTTC
J gene: TRBJ2-1; clone size: -; D gene: TRBD2; V gene: TRBV5-6; CDR3 protein: CASSLRLAGLTYNEQFF; CDR3 DNA: TGTGCCAGCAGCCTAAGACTAGCGGGGCTAACCTACAATGAGCAGTTCTTC
J gene: TRBJ2-3; clone size: medium-sized; D gene: -; V gene: TRBV7-9; CDR3 protein: CASSHLGTSTDTQYF; CDR3 DNA: TGTGCCAGCAGCCACCTTGGTACTAGCACAGATACGCAGTATTTT
J gene: TRBJ1-1; clone size: once; D gene: TRBD1; V gene: TRBV7-9; CDR3 protein: CASSLVYQGAATEAFF; CDR3 DNA: TGTGCCAGCAGCTTAGTGTATCAGGGGGCGGCCACTGAAGCTTTCTTT
J gene: TRBJ2-3; clone size: -; D gene: -; V gene: TRBV6-1; CDR3 protein: CASSEKGGGTDTQYF; CDR3 DNA: TGTGCCAGCAGTGAAAAGGGGGGGGGCACAGATACGCAGTATTTT
J gene: TRBJ2-5; clone size: -; D gene: -; V gene: TRBV4-2; CDR3 protein: CASSQDPGETQYF; CDR3 DNA: TGTGCCAGCAGCCAAGATCCGGGGGAGACCCAGTACTTC
J gene: TRBJ1-6; clone size: -; D gene: -; V gene: TRBV9; CDR3 protein: CASSVGRVQSPLHF; CDR3 DNA: TGTGCCAGCAGCGTAGGCAGGGTACAATCACCCCTCCACTTT
J gene: TRBJ1-3; clone size: -; D gene: -; V gene: TRBV11-3; CDR3 protein: CASSWTVSGNTIYF; CDR3 DNA: TGTGCCAGCAGCTGGACAGTCTCTGGAAACACCATATATTTT
J gene: TRBJ2-7; clone size: -; D gene: TRBD2; V gene: TRBV27; CDR3 protein: CASSWGGLAGSRPSYEQYF; CDR3 DNA: TGTGCCAGCAGTTGGGGGGGACTAGCGGGTAGTCGTCCTTCCTACGAGCAGTACTTC
J gene: TRBJ2-7; clone size: -; D gene: -; V gene: TRBV3-1/TRBV3-2; CDR3 protein: CASSLSRTAYEQYF; CDR3 DNA: TGTGCCAGCAGCCTATCCAGGACTGCCTACGAGCAGTACTTC
J gene: TRBJ2-7; clone size: -; D gene: -; V gene: TRBV10-3; CDR3 protein: CAISRGSSYEQYF; CDR3 DNA: TGTGCCATCAGCCGGGGGAGCTCCTACGAGCAGTACTTC
J gene: TRBJ1-6; clone size: -; D gene: -; V gene: TRBV11-2; CDR3 protein: CASSLQEGSYNSPLHF; CDR3 DNA: TGTGCCAGCAGCTTACAGGAAGGCTCCTATAATTCACCCCTCCACTTT
J gene: TRBJ1-1; clone size: once; D gene: -; V gene: TRBV18; CDR3 protein: CASSQGRTAEAFF; CDR3 DNA: TGTGCCAGCTCACAAGGTCGGACGGCGGAAGCTTTCTTT
J gene: TRBJ2-1; clone size: -; D gene: TRBD2; V gene: TRBV18; CDR3 protein: CASSLVLSGRTYNEQFF; CDR3 DNA: TGTGCCAGCTCACTCGTCCTTAGCGGGAGGACCTACAATGAGCAGTTCTTC
J gene: TRBJ1-4; clone size: -; D gene: TRBD1; V gene: TRBV2; CDR3 protein: CASSEPGQVNEKLFF; CDR3 DNA: TGTGCCAGCAGCGAACCGGGACAGGTTAATGAAAAACTGTTTTTT
J gene: TRBJ1-2; clone size: -; D gene: TRBD1; V gene: TRBV5-1; CDR3 protein: CASSLGDSNYGYTF; CDR3 DNA: TGCGCCAGCAGCTTGGGGGACAGTAACTATGGCTACACCTTC
J gene: TRBJ1-5; clone size: -; D gene: -; V gene: TRBV6-4; CDR3 protein: CASRPRCGPSNQPQHF; CDR3 DNA: TGTGCCAGCAGACCCCGATGCGGCCCGAGCAATCAGCCCCAGCATTTT
J gene: TRBJ2-6; clone size: -; D gene: TRBD1; V gene: TRBV5-1; CDR3 protein: CASSPGGLGANVLTF; CDR3 DNA: TGCGCCAGCAGCCCAGGGGGCCTTGGGGCCAACGTCCTGACTTTC
J gene: TRBJ1-2; clone size: -; D gene: -; V gene: TRBV5-6; CDR3 protein: CASSVIRSGGYGYTF; CDR3 DNA: TGTGCCAGCAGCGTGATACGCTCAGGAGGCTATGGCTACACCTTC
J gene: TRBJ2-5; clone size: few; D gene: TRBD1; V gene: TRBV7-6; CDR3 protein: CASSTGTGGDETQYF; CDR3 DNA: TGTGCCAGCAGCACTGGGACAGGGGGCGACGAGACCCAGTACTTC
J gene: TRBJ1-4; clone size: -; D gene: -; V gene: TRBV6-5; CDR3 protein: CASSKDGGRLEKLFF; CDR3 DNA: TGTGCCAGCAGCAAGGACGGCGGGCGCTTAGAAAAACTGTTTTTT
J gene: TRBJ1-2; clone size: -; D gene: -; V gene: TRBV5-1; CDR3 protein: CASSPRGGRDYGYTF; CDR3 DNA: TGCGCCAGCAGCCCGCGTGGGGGTCGAGACTATGGCTACACCTTC
J gene: TRBJ1-1; clone size: once; D gene: TRBD1; V gene: TRBV3-1/TRBV3-2; CDR3 protein: CATTRTGGTEAFF; CDR3 DNA: TGTGCCACAACCCGGACAGGGGGCACTGAAGCTTTCTTT